The present T cell receptor beta chain was sequenced within a study of blood T cell repertoires in COVID-19. In the study overall: In each case, the material was cDNA or gDNA derived from T cells, B-cell-depleted T cells, or PBMCs.

Repertoires were generated with immunoSEQ multiplex PCR, while TCRdb's copy carries only in-frame clones and drops some. This table has roughly 380,000 clones, 85% appearing once. This CDR3 is built from 15 residues. The trim removed 4 bases at V and 12 bases at J, leaving 8 bases unmatched. Germline CDR1 reads MDHEN; CDR2 reads SYDVKM. The sample was peripheral blood. The rearrangement joins TRBV28 to TRBJ2-1; 14 nucleotides agree with TRBD2. This TCR came from a woman between 18 and 29 years old with acute or convalescent COVID-19. This chain's CDR3 is CASSSPGTSGSRQFF. CDR3 in DNA: TGTGCCAGCAGTTCGCCCGGGACTAGCGGGAGTAGGCAGTTCTTC.